One T cell receptor beta chain is described in this entry. Generated by immunoSEQ multiplex PCR, the TCRdb table keeps only in-frame clones and is missing some. The table shows about 77,000 clones, with 85% occurring only once. The sample originates from a study of OX40 agonist ivuxolimab in advanced cancers. Germline loops: CDR1 KGHSY, CDR2 FQNENV. Trimming stripped 0 bases from V and 6 bases from J, with 12 bases between. This CDR3 comprises 15 residues. This sequence originates from an adult with an advanced solid tumor such as melanoma, head and neck, liver or kidney cancer. The sample consisted of CD4+ or CD8+ T cells sorted from blood, taken in a trial of the OX40 agonist ivuxolimab. This rearrangement joins TRBV16 to TRBJ1-5; D perhaps matches TRBD1 (5 bases). The CDR3 protein is CASSQSSGQGQPQHF. CDR3 nucleotides: TGTGCCAGCAGCCAATCTTCGGGGCAGGGTCAGCCCCAGCATTTT.